A single sample is the source of the 26 T cell receptor beta chains below, sequenced in a study of cytomegalovirus exposure and HLA in healthy donors. It was with 60 Vbeta and 13 Jbeta primers that the PCR ran. Profiling relied on immunoSEQ multiplex PCR, and the TCRdb table lists in-frame clones only, not all of them. The profile shows more than 150,000 clones, about 86% of them singletons. The sample was PBMCs. The receptors were gathered from a woman aged 30 to 39 in good health and CMV-seronegative.

The V gene is TRBV4-3, the J gene TRBJ2-2; 8 nucleotides match TRBD1. This CDR3 has 18 residues. V dropped 0 bases and J dropped 7; count of bases not matched to a gene: 13. The germline CDR1 and CDR2 sequences are LGHNA and YSLEER. The CDR3: CASSQENPWTGNIGELFF. DNA for the CDR3: TGCGCCAGCAGCCAAGAGAACCCATGGACAGGGAATATCGGGGAGCTGTTTTTT.

In regard to this clone: One end of the junction does not line up with germline, which may come from a read error. Other nucleotide sequences from this sample produce the same CDR3. The rearrangement uses TRBV4-3 and TRBJ2-5, with 12 bases fitting TRBD2. Germline CDR1 and CDR2: LGHNA and YSLEER. The CDR3 consists of 19 residues. The CDR3 nucleotides are TGCGCCAGCAGCCAAGATTGGACTAGCGGGGCAAGGGGGATAGAGACTCAGTACTTC. Its translation: CASSQDWTSGARGIETQYF.

The chain is built from TRBV27 and TRBJ1-6; tentative D call: TRBD1 (6 bases). Trimming removed 7 bases from V and 7 bases from J, with 17 bases in between. The CDR3 spans 15 residues. Germline V gene data show CDR1 as MNHEY and CDR2 as SMNVEV (reference sequence). CDR3 protein: CASNFSGRGNSPLHF. The CDR3 coding sequence is TGTGCCAGCAACTTTTCAGGGAGGGGGAATTCACCCCTCCACTTT.

This clone appeared a few times. The chain carries TRBV28 and TRBJ2-7; a possible D gene is TRBD1 (5 bases). Germline CDR1 is MDHEN and CDR2 is SYDVKM. V was trimmed by 7 bases and J by 7 bases, leaving 14 bases between them. This CDR3 is 12 amino acids long. The CDR3 is CASTASGIEQYF. The CDR3 DNA follows: TGTGCCAGCACCGCTTCAGGGATTGAGCAGTACTTC.

This chain connects TRBV5-6 to TRBJ1-5, with D uncertain. The germline V and J ends were trimmed by 0 bases and 0 bases, with 7 bases remaining between them. CDR3 length equals 15 residues. Germline CDR1 SGHDT, CDR2 YYEEEE. The CDR3 region has the DNA TGTGCCAGCAGCTTGGGAGGAACTAGCAATCAGCCCCAGCATTTT. It specifies CASSLGGTSNQPQHF.

The chain combines TRBV19 with TRBJ2-1; tentatively, D is TRBD1 (6 bases). Looked up from germline, CDR1 is LNHDA and CDR2 is SQIVND (reference sequence). The CDR3 has 14 amino acids. V gave up 3 bases and J gave up 4 bases, with 10 bases separating them. This CDR3 is CASSISDRYNEQFF. In DNA, the CDR3 is TGTGCCAGTAGTATTTCCGACAGGTACAATGAGCAGTTCTTC.

The chain combines TRBV6-6 with TRBJ1-2; tentatively, D is TRBD1 (6 bases). Trimming left V 0 bases short and J 3 bases short, with 11 bases between. The CDR3 is made up of 15 amino acids. Germline loops: CDR1 MNHNY, CDR2 SVGAGI (reference sequence). In DNA form, the CDR3 reads TGTGCCAGCAGTTACTCGAGTGGGGGCGACTATGGCTACACCTTC. Translated: CASSYSSGGDYGYTF.

V is TRBV6-1 and J is TRBJ2-1, with a weak D call TRBD2 (6 bases). Germline V gene sequence: CDR1 MNHNS, CDR2 SASEGT. The CDR3 has 15 residues. The germline V and J ends were trimmed by 1 base and 0 bases, with 7 bases remaining between them. The CDR3 here is CASSEGGGSYNEQFF. The DNA for the CDR3 is TGTGCCAGCAGTGAAGGGGGAGGCTCCTACAATGAGCAGTTCTTC.

The chain uses TRBV28 and TRBJ2-7; D not resolved. The V end lost 5 bases, the J end lost 1 base, and 6 bases lay between the germline ends. This CDR3 has 12 amino acids. In germline, CDR1 is MDHEN, CDR2 SYDVKM. CDR3 protein: CASSPLSYEQYF. As DNA, the CDR3 is TGTGCCAGCAGTCCGCTATCCTACGAGCAGTACTTC. Full variable domain (outside the CDR3, taken from reference TRBV28 and TRBJ2-7): DVKVTQSSRYLVKRTGEKVFLECVQDMDHENMFWYRQDPGLGLRLIYFSYDVKMKEKGDIPEGYSVSREKKERFSLILESASTNQTSMYLCASSPLSYEQYFGPGTRLTVT.

As for this clone: The junction departs from germline at one end; a sequencing error may be responsible. V gene TRBV6-5 combines with J gene TRBJ2-4, with 7 bases identical to TRBD1. This CDR3 contains 14 residues. Germline V gene data show CDR1 as MNHEY and CDR2 as SVGAGI. The CDR3 sequence is CASRGTGEKNSQYF. The DNA of the CDR3 is TGTGCCAGCAGGGGAACAGGGGAGAAAAACAGTCAGTACTTC.

The rearrangement uses TRBV4-2 and TRBJ1-6; possible D gene TRBD1, 6 bases. CDR3 length: 15 residues. The V gene lost 0 bases and the J gene lost 7 bases, with 10 bases spanning the gap. CDR1 is LGHNA and CDR2 is YNFKEQ in the germline V gene. This CDR3 is CASSQDWGGNSPLHF. The CDR3 DNA sequence: TGTGCCAGCAGCCAAGATTGGGGGGGCAATTCACCCCTCCACTTT.

This rearrangement joins TRBV4-1 to TRBJ2-5, with no clear D. The V and J ends lost 5 bases and 5 bases respectively, with 6 bases between them. The length of the CDR3 is 11 residues. In germline, CDR1 is MGHRA, CDR2 YSYEKL. The CDR3 loop reads CASSSRETQYF. The CDR3 region has the DNA TGCGCCAGCAGCTCTCGGGAGACCCAGTACTTC.

The V gene is TRBV5-1, the J gene TRBJ1-6; D is uncertain. Trimming took 3 bases from V and 11 from J, leaving 21 bases between them. The CDR3 consists of 16 residues. Germline V gene sequence: CDR1 SGHRS, CDR2 YFSETQ. The CDR3 DNA sequence: TGCGCCAGCAGCTCAGCCGCAGGATGGTTTGGCACACCCCTCCACTTT. Translation gives CASSSAAGWFGTPLHF.

V usage is TRBV21-1 and J usage is TRBJ1-1. TRBV21-1 corresponds to a pseudogene. CDR3 length: 13 residues. CDR3 sequence (DNA): TGTGCCAGTATGGGGGGGGAAGGGCCTGAAGCTTTCTTT. Translation: CASMGGEGPEAFF.

The V call is TRBV15, the J call TRBJ2-7; D call uncertain. V gave up 1 base and J gave up 0 bases, with 7 bases separating them. Germline lookup yields CDR1 LNHNV and CDR2 YYDKDF (reference sequence). The CDR3 contains 14 residues. This chain's CDR3 is CATSRGGSSYEQYF. The CDR3 bases are TGTGCCACCAGCAGAGGCGGAAGCTCCTACGAGCAGTACTTC.

J is TRBJ2-5 and V is TRBV15; TRBD1 matches 7 bases. The germline CDR1 and CDR2 sequences are LNHNV and YYDKDF (reference sequence). The CDR3 is 17 amino acids. J lost 0 bases, V lost 4 bases, and 11 bases had no gene match. The CDR3 here is CATSTKPGQQDQETQYF. Here the CDR3 DNA reads TGTGCCACCAGCACCAAACCGGGACAGCAAGACCAAGAGACCCAGTACTTC.

The chain has TRBV7-3 and TRBJ2-1; a possible D gene is TRBD2 (6 bases). The CDR3 covers 11 residues. Germline loops: CDR1 SGHTA, CDR2 FQGTGA. Deletions cut 5 bases from V and 9 bases from J, with 8 bases between. The chain's CDR3 is CASSPGGEQFF. In DNA, the CDR3 is TGTGCCAGCAGCCCCGGGGGTGAGCAGTTCTTC.

V is TRBV7-2 and J is TRBJ1-3; D is uncertain. Germline-derived CDR1 and CDR2 are SGHTA and FQGNSA. The CDR3 is made up of 14 amino acids. The V gene lost 5 bases and the J gene lost 2 bases, with 10 bases spanning the gap. The CDR3 bases are TGTGCCAGCAGCGTAGGATCAGCTGGAAACACCATATATTTT. Translated: CASSVGSAGNTIYF.

This clone was seen just once. CDR3 in amino acids: CASSLSGIGGAKNIQYF. As DNA, the CDR3 is TGTGCCAGCAGCCTGTCCGGTATAGGGGGAGCCAAAAACATTCAGTACTTC. The rearrangement joins TRBV7-2 to TRBJ2-4, with a possible D match to TRBD1 (6 bases). The CDR3 is 17 amino acids. Looked up from germline, CDR1 is SGHTA and CDR2 is FQGNSA. V lost 5 bases to trimming and J lost 0 bases, with 17 bases between them.

This CDR3 reads CASSLTSGTYNEQFF. The CDR3, as DNA: TGTGCCAGCAGCTTAACTAGCGGGACCTACAATGAGCAGTTCTTC. This chain links TRBV7-2 with TRBJ2-1; TRBD2 matches 10 bases. The CDR3 loop spans 15 amino acids. CDR1 is SGHTA and CDR2 is FQGNSA in the germline V gene. Trimming at V came to 2 bases and at J to 2 bases, leaving 0 bases not matched to a gene.

To note about this clone: Mismatch with germline at one junction end may stem from a read error. The CDR3 sequence: CASSDNGTGDRF. CDR3 sequence (DNA): TGTGCCAGCAGTGACAACGGGACAGGTGATAGGTTT. The chain joins TRBV2 to TRBJ1-6; TRBD1 matches at 8 bases. Germline CDR1 SNHLY, CDR2 FYNNEI. The CDR3 contains 12 residues.

The chain recombines TRBV4-1 with TRBJ2-2; 8 bases are a match to TRBD2. The germline V gene has CDR1 MGHRA and CDR2 YSYEKL. This CDR3 contains 17 residues. V gave up 3 bases and J gave up 6 bases; unmatched junction bases: 12. The CDR3 spells CASSHVPQAGAAGELFF. CDR3 nucleotides: TGCGCCAGCAGCCACGTCCCCCAAGCGGGAGCGGCCGGGGAGCTGTTTTTT.

V and J are TRBV7-9 and TRBJ2-5; D gene ambiguous. V gave up 5 bases and J gave up 6 bases, with 28 bases separating them. The CDR3 length is 18 residues. CDR1 is SEHNR, CDR2 FQNEAQ, per germline (reference sequence). The CDR3 DNA is TGTGCCAGCAGCCCCCCCTGGGTTAAGCGCCCTCGAAGAAAGACCCAGTACTTC. It translates to CASSPPWVKRPRRKTQYF.

The chain couples TRBV4-3 to TRBJ2-2; TRBD2 might be the D (5 bases). The V end lost 0 bases, the J end lost 6 bases, and 11 bases lay between the germline ends. Germline CDR1 reads LGHNA; CDR2 reads YSLEER. The CDR3 length is 15 residues. The CDR3 region is CASSQDPKRAGELFF. The CDR3 coding sequence is TGCGCCAGCAGCCAAGATCCGAAGAGGGCCGGGGAGCTGTTTTTT.

The chain links TRBV18 to TRBJ2-7; possibly TRBD1 for D (6 bases). The V end lost 4 bases, the J end lost 0 bases, and 13 bases lay between the germline ends. The CDR3 loop spans 15 amino acids. Germline V lookup: CDR1 KGHSH, CDR2 LQKENI. The CDR3 DNA is TGTGCCAGCTCACAACAGACAGGAAGCTCCTACGAGCAGTACTTC. It translates to CASSQQTGSSYEQYF.

The rearrangement links TRBV19 to TRBJ1-2; tentative D call: TRBD1 (5 bases). V was shortened by 5 bases and J by 4 bases, with 17 bases between the two germline ends. Germline-derived CDR1 and CDR2 are LNHDA and SQIVND (reference sequence). The CDR3 extends over 15 amino acids. The CDR3 reads CASSLGTHDGYGYTF. CDR3 bases: TGTGCCAGTAGTTTGGGGACTCATGACGGCTATGGCTACACCTTC. Looking up the rest from reference TRBV19 and TRBJ1-2 gives the full variable domain: DGGITQSPKYLFRKEGQNVTLSCEQNLNHDAMYWYRQDPGQGLRLIYYSQIVNDFQKGDIAEGYSVSREKKESFPLTVTSAQKNPTAFYLCASSLGTHDGYGYTFGSGTRLTVV.